Here is one T cell receptor (beta chain) with its context. Its antigen target is currently unknown. No quality values exist for individual bases; no much larger clone is one base distant. The data stem from a study of graft-versus-host responses after intestinal transplantation (dated by TCRdb to the early 2020s). For the study in its entirety: Multivisceral, liver-intestinal, or isolated intestinal transplants were received by the recipients. Donor T cell macrochimerism was defined as a peak of at least 4% donor T cells among recipient peripheral blood mononuclear cells. Alloreactive clones were identified by sequencing pre-transplant mixed lymphocyte reaction products and comparing them with unstimulated pre-transplant donor and recipient T cells. Rather than going through the commercial service, samples from a few later patients were sequenced in-house on an Illumina MiSeq and processed with MiXCR. The cohort enrolled 20 to 30 intestinal transplant recipients including one retransplant, and a few patients lacking pretransplant specimens were excluded. Anti-thymocyte globulin induction was given to all recipients, followed by maintenance tacrolimus and steroids for approximately 3 years. After intestinal transplantation, graft-versus-host and host-versus-graft alloreactive T cell clones were followed in the graft, circulation and bone marrow using bulk TCR-beta CDR3 sequencing.

Bone marrow was aspirated after transplant from the posterior iliac crest or another site chosen by the physician. Results and caveats for the whole study, not just this receptor: The relatively low number and heterogeneity of intestinal transplant patients limited the conclusions. GvH clones were detected in recipient bone marrow, and some appeared earlier in ileal mucosa or blood, consistent with an intestinal mucosal origin. Early after transplant, declines in HvG clones were associated with peak levels of circulating GvH clones. Patients with donor T cell macrochimerism had high GvH to HvG T cell clonal ratios in their allografts.

The CDR3 measures 14 amino acids from cysteine to phenylalanine. Just CDR3 DNA is preserved here, 42 bases in frame from base 1. CDR1 PRHDT and CDR2 FYEKMQ were looked up in the germline V gene (reference sequence). Trimming removed 4 bases from V and 4 bases from J, leaving 13 bases between the germline ends. Libraries were built with the immunoSEQ multiplex PCR assay. Adaptive Biotechnologies carried out high-throughput TCR-beta CDR3 sequencing of genomic DNA for most patients. Per the authors' processing: TCR sequencing data were retrieved from Adaptive's ImmunoSEQ software for around 19 patients, whereas three other patients were processed with MiXCR and VDJtools. CDR3 nucleotide sequences shared between donor and recipient were removed because their origin could not be assigned. To count as alloreactive, a clone needed at least 2-fold expansion over unstimulated cells and a minimum CFSE-low frequency of 0.002% (template counts) or 0.001% (read counts). Clones detected in sequenced pre-transplant spleen, lymph node, or MLR CFSE-low populations of the donor or recipient were defined as mappable. Cumulative frequency of alloreactive clones was calculated as a percentage of all sequences weighted by copy number. What TCRdb holds here is the immuneACCESS table cut down to in-frame rearrangements. Part of the clones is not present; checked against another copy, under half of the missing clones reflect an unresolved V gene, and the others are unexplained. Clone size and V and J calls were adopted from that table, with D and trimming inferred from the DNA. Recorded for this sample are 2,500 to 3,500 clones; 85% to 95% of them occurred a single time. The biggest ten clones account for roughly 4.3% of the sample.

This receptor chain uses TRBV13 and TRBJ1-2; TRBD1 is a weak D gene call, 6 bases matching. The sequence came from a human patient who received an intestinal transplant, so some T cells may come from the graft donor. Sequencing used bone marrow, obtained 357 days after transplant. The sequenced DNA is TGTGCCAGCAGCTCGGACGGGACACCCTATGGCTACACCTTC. Translated, this is CASSSDGTPYGYTF. The variable domain in full, with residues beyond the CDR3 obtained from the reference TRBV13 and TRBJ1-2 genes, is AAGVIQSPRHLIKEKRETATLKCYPIPRHDTVYWYQQGPGQDPQFLISFYEKMQSDKGSIPDRFSAQQFSDYHSELNMSSLELGDSALYFCASSSDGTPYGYTFGSGTRLTVV.